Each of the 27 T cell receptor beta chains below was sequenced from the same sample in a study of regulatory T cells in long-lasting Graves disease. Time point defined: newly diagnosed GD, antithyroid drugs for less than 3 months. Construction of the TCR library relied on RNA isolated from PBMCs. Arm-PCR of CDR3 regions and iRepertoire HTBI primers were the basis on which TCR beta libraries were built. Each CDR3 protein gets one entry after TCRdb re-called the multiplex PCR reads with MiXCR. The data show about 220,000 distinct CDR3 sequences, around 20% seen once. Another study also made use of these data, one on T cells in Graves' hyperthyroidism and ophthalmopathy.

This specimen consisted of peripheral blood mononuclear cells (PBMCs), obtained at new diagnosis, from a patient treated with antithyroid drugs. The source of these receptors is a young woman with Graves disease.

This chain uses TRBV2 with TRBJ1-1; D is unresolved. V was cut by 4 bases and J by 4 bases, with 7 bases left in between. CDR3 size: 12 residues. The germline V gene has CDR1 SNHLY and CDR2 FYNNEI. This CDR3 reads CASSVVFTEAFF. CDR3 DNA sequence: TGTGCCAGCAGTGTGGTTTTCACTGAAGCTTTCTTT.

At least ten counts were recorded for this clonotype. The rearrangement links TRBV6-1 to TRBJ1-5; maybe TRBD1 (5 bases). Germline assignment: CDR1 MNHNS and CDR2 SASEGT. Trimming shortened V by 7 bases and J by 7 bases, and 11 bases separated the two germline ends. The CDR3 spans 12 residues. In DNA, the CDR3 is TGTGCCAGCAATCGGGACCGACAGCCCCAGCATTTT. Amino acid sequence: CASNRDRQPQHF.

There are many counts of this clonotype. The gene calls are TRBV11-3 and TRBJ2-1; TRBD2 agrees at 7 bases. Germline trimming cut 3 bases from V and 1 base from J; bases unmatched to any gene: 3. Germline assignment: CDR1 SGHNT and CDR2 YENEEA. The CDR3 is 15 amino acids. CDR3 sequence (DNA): TGTGCCAGCAGCTTTGGCGGGGGTTCCTACAATGAGCAGTTCTTC. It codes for CASSFGGGSYNEQFF.

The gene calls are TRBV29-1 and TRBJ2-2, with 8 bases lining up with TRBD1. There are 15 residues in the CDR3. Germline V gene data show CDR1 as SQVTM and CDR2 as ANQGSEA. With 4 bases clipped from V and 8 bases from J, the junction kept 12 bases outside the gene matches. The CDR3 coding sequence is TGCAGCGTTGCTCACCGGGACAGGAGGAAAGGGGAGCTGTTTTTT. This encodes CSVAHRDRRKGELFF.

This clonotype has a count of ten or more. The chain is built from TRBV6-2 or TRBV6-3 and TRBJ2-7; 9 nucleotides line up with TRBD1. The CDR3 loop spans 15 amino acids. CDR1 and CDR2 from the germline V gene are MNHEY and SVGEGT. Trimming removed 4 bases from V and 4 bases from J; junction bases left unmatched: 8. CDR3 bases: TGTGCCAGCAGTTCCTGGACAGGGGATGGTTACGAGCAGTACTTC. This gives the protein CASSSWTGDGYEQYF.

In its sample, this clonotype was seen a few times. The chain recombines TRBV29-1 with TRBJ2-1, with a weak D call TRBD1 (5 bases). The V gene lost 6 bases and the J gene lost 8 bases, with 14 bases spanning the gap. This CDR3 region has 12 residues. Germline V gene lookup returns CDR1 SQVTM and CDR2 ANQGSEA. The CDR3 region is CSVEPGIHEQFF. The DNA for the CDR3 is TGCAGCGTGGAACCAGGGATACATGAGCAGTTCTTC.

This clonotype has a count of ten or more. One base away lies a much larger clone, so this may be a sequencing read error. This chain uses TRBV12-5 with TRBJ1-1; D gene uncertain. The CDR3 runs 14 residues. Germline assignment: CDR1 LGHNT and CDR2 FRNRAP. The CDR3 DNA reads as TGTGCTAGTGGTTTGCGAGACCCGAACACTGAAGCTCTCTTT. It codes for CASGLRDPNTEALF.

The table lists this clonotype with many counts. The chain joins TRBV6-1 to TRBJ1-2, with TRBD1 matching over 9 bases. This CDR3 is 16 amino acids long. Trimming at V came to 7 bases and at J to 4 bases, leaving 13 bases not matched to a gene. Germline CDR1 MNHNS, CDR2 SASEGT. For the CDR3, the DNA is TGTGCCAGCACCCCCGGTAGGGGACAGGGCTCCTATGGCTACACCTTC. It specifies CASTPGRGQGSYGYTF.

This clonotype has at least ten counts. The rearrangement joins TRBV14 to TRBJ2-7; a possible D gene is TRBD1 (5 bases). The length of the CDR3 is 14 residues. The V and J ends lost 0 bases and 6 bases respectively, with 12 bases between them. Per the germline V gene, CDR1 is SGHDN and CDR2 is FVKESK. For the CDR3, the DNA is TGTGCCAGCAGCCAAGAGTTCAGGGTAGTCGAGCAGTACTTC. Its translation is CASSQEFRVVEQYF. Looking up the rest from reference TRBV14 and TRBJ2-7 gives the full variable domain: EAGVTQFPSHSVIEKGQTVTLRCDPISGHDNLYWYRRVMGKEIKFLLHFVKESKQDESGMPNNRFLAERTGGTYSTLKVQPAELEDSGVYFCASSQEFRVVEQYFGPGTRLTVT.

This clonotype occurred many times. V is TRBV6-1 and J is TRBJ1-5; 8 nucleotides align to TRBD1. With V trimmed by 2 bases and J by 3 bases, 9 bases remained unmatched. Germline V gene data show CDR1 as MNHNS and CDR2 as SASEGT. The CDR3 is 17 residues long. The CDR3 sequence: CASSEPNRGAVNQPQHF. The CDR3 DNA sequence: TGTGCCAGCAGTGAACCCAACAGGGGGGCGGTCAATCAGCCCCAGCATTTT.

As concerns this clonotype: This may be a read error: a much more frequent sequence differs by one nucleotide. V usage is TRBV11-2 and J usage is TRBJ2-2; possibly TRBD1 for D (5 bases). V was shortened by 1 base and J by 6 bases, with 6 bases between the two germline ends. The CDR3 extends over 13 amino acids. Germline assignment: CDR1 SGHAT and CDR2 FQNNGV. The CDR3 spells CASSLAGPGELFF. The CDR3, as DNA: TGTGCCAGCAGCTTAGCAGGGCCCGGGGAGCTGTTTTTT.

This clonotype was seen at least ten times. The CDR3 is CASRDPGETQYF. CDR3 nucleotide sequence: TGTGCCAGCAGGGACCCGGGGGAGACCCAGTACTTC. The chain combines TRBV6-1 with TRBJ2-5, with D perhaps TRBD2 (5 bases). The length of the CDR3 is 12 residues. Germline CDR1 is MNHNS and CDR2 is SASEGT. Trimming stripped 6 bases from V and 5 bases from J, with 10 bases between.

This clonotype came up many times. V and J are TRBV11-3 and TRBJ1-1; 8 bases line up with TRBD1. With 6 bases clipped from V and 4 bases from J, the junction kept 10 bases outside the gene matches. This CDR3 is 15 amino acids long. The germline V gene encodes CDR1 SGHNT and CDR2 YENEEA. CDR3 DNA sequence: TGTGCCAGCAGTTTCGGCAGGGGGCTTAGCACTGAAGCTTTCTTT. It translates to CASSFGRGLSTEAFF.

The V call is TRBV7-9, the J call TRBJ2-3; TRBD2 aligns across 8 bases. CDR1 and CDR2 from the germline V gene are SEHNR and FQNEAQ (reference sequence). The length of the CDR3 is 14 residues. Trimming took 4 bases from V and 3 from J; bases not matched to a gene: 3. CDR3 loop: CASSYAGGTDTQYF. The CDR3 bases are TGTGCCAGCAGCTACGCGGGAGGTACAGATACGCAGTATTTT.

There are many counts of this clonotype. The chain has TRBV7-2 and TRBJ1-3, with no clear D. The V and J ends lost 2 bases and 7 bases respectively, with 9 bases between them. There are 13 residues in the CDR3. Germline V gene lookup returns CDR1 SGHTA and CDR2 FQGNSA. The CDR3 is CASSLSGINTIYF. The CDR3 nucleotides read TGTGCCAGCAGCTTATCCGGGATCAACACCATATATTTT. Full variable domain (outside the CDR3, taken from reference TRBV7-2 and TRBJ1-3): GAGVSQSPSNKVTEKGKDVELRCDPISGHTALYWYRQSLGQGLEFLIYFQGNSAPDKSGLPSDRFSAERTGGSVSTLTIQRTQQEDSAVYLCASSLSGINTIYFGEGSWLTVV.

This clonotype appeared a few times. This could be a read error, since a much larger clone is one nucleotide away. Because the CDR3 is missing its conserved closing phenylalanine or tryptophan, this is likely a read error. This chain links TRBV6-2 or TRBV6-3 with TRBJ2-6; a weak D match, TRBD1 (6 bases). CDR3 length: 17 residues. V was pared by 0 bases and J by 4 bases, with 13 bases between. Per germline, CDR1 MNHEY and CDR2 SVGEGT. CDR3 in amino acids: CASSYSQGKAGANVLTS. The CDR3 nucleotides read TGTGCCAGCAGTTACTCTCAGGGGAAAGCCGGGGCCAACGTCCTGACTTCC.

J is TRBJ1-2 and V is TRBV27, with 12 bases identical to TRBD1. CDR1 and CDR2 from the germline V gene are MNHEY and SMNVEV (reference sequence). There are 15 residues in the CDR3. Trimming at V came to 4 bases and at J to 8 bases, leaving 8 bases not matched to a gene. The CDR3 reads CASSSSGTGGRGYTF. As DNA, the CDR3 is TGTGCCAGCAGTTCGAGCGGGACAGGGGGCCGAGGCTACACCTTC.

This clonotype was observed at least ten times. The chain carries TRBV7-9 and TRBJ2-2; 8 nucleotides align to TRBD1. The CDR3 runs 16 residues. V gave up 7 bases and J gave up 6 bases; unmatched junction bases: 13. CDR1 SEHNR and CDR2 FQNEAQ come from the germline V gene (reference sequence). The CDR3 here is CASTPTGGDGPGELFF. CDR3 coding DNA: TGTGCCAGCACCCCAACAGGGGGAGACGGTCCCGGGGAGCTGTTTTTT.

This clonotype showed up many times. CDR3 in amino acids: CASSLDPTGEQFF. The CDR3, as DNA: TGTGCCAGCAGCTTAGACCCCACCGGCGAGCAGTTCTTC. This chain links TRBV11-2 with TRBJ2-1; D is undetermined. CDR1 SGHAT and CDR2 FQNNGV come from the germline V gene. V was trimmed by 0 bases and J by 10 bases, leaving 10 bases between them. The CDR3 is 13 residues long.

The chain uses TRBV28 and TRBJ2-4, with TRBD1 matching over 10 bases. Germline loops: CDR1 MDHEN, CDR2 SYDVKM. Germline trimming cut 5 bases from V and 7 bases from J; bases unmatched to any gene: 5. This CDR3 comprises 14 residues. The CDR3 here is CASSPRTGGNIQYF. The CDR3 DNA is TGTGCCAGCAGTCCGCGGACAGGGGGGAACATTCAGTACTTC.

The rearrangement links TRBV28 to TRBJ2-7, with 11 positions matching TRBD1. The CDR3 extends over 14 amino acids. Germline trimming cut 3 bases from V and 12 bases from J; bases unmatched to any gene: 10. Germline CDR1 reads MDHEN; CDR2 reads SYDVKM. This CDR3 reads CASSFRTGGGSPYF. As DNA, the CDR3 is TGTGCCAGCAGTTTCAGGACAGGGGGCGGTTCCCCGTACTTC.

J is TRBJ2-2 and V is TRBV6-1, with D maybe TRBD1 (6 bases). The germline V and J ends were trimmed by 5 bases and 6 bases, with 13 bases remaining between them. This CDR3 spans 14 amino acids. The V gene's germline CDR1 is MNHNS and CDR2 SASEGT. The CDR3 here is CASSRNRDPGELFF. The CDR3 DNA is TGTGCCAGCAGTCGAAACAGGGACCCCGGGGAGCTGTTTTTT.

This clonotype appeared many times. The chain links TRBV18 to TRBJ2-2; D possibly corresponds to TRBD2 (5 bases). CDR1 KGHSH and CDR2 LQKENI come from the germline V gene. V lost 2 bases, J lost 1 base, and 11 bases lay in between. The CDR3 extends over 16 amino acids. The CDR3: CASSPELGGNTGELFF. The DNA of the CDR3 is TGTGCCAGCTCACCAGAACTAGGCGGGAACACCGGGGAGCTGTTTTTT. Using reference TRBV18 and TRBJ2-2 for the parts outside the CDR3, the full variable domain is NAGVMQNPRHLVRRRGQEARLRCSPMKGHSHVYWYRQLPEEGLKFMVYLQKENIIDESGMPKERFSAEFPKEGPSILRIQQVVRGDSAAYFCASSPELGGNTGELFFGEGSRLTVL.

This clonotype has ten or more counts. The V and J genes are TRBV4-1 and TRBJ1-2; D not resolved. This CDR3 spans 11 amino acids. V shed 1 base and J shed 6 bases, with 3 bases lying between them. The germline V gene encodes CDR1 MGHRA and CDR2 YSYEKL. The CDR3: CASSQADGYTF. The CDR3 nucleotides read TGCGCCAGCAGCCAAGCGGATGGCTACACCTTC.

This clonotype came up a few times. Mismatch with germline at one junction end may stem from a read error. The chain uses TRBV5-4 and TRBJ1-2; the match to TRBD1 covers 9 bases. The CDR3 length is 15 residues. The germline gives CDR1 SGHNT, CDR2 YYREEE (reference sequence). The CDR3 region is CAGSLDRGVSYGYTF. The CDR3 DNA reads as TGTGCCGGCAGCTTGGACAGGGGCGTCAGCTATGGCTACACCTTC.

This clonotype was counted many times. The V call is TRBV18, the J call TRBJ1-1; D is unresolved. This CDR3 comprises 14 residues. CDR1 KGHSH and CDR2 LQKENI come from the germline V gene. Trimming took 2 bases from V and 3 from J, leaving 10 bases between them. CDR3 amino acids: CASSPIMQDTEAFF. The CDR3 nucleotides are TGTGCCAGCTCACCAATAATGCAGGACACTGAAGCTTTCTTT.

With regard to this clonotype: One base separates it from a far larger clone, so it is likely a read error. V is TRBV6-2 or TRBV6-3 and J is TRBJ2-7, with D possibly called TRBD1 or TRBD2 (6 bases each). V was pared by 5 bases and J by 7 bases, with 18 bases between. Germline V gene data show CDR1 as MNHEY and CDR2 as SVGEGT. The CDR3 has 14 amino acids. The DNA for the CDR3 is TGTGCCAGCAGTGATTGGGGGGCCTACAATGAGCAGTACTTC. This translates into CASSDWGAYNEQYF.